This record covers a single T cell receptor (beta chain). The record originates from a study of blood T cell repertoires in COVID-19. Study information: Samples came from the United States, Italy and Spain, spanning acute and convalescent COVID-19. PBMCs, B-cell-depleted T cells, or T cells provided the cDNA or gDNA that made up the material.

Clones were read by immunoSEQ multiplex PCR, and TCRdb kept only the in-frame ones, dropping some. The sample consists of approximately 170,000 clones, about 83% of them appearing once. This CDR3 is 15 amino acids long. Germline assignment: CDR1 MDHEN and CDR2 SYDVKM. J gave up 5 bases and V 6 bases, and 9 bases lay outside the gene matches. The receptor's source is a woman in her 70s who had recovered from COVID-19. This chain uses TRBV28 with TRBJ1-4, with 7 bases lining up with TRBD1. Sequenced: peripheral blood. The CDR3 loop reads CASSPPGGENEKLFF. In DNA form, the CDR3 reads TGTGCCAGCAGCCCCCCAGGGGGAGAGAATGAAAAACTGTTTTTT.